These 30 T cell receptor beta chains came from one sample sequenced in a study of T-cell memory formation after mild COVID-19 (dated by TCRdb to the early 2020s). The protocol used for the library was 5' RACE. The sample was run on an Illumina NovaSeq 6000. The public reads were reprocessed in TCRdb via fastp at Q25 and MiXCR, keeping in-frame beta chains. Entries are consolidated by CDR3 protein sequence, retaining the most common genes and DNA. The sample table contains some 490,000 distinct CDR3 sequences; only one count was recorded for roughly 20% of them. The ten largest account for around 12% of the sample. The sample comprised PBMCs or a T cell subset sorted from them (not recorded which). The receptors shown here come from an adult woman who had mild COVID-19 (a few samples of this study predate the infection). The sample titles of this study are shuffled in the database, so cell type and time point are left out; the donor was told from shared clones.

This clonotype showed up just once. A junction end diverges from the germline sequence, so it may reflect a read error. V is TRBV7-9 and J is TRBJ1-1; 7 positions match TRBD1. Germline CDR1 SEHNR, CDR2 FQNEAQ (reference sequence). The CDR3 totals 17 residues. CDR3 nucleotide sequence: TGTGACAGCAGCTCCACAGCATTACAGGGGTCGAACACTGAAGCTTTCTTT. Amino acids: CDSSSTALQGSNTEAFF.

This chain connects TRBV2 to TRBJ2-5, with D hard to call. This CDR3 region has 13 residues. CDR1 and CDR2 from the germline V gene are SNHLY and FYNNEI. Trimming left V 7 bases short and J 4 bases short, with 13 bases between. CDR3 region: CASNRPAGETQYF. The DNA of the CDR3 is TGTGCCAGCAATCGCCCCGCTGGAGAGACCCAGTACTTC.

There are a few counts of this clonotype. The V and J genes are TRBV3-1 and TRBJ1-4; 10 bases map to TRBD1. This CDR3 is 15 amino acids long. After removal of 3 bases from V and 12 bases from J, the junction contained 10 bases not matched to a gene. Germline-derived CDR1 and CDR2 are LGHDT and YNNKEL (reference sequence). The CDR3, as DNA: TGTGCCAGCAGCCATCGGGGGACAGGGGTAAGGGAACTGTTTTTT. Its protein is CASSHRGTGVRELFF.

V is TRBV4-1 and J is TRBJ2-1; 15 bases match TRBD2. Per the germline V gene, CDR1 is MGHRA and CDR2 is YSYEKL. This CDR3 has 19 residues. V lost 2 bases, J lost 4 bases, and 9 bases stayed unmatched. The CDR3 sequence is CASSQTRTSGGAPYNEQFF. In nucleotides, the CDR3 is TGCGCCAGCAGCCAAACCAGGACTAGCGGGGGGGCCCCATACAATGAGCAGTTCTTC.

This clonotype has only a few counts. The chain carries TRBV12-3 or TRBV12-4 and TRBJ2-3; 11 positions match TRBD2. The trim removed 1 base at V and 5 bases at J, leaving 8 bases unmatched. This CDR3 region has 17 residues. CDR3 nucleotides: TGTGCCAGCAGTTTAGGGGGACTAGCGGCGGGGGAAGATACGCAGTATTTT. This encodes CASSLGGLAAGEDTQYF.

This clonotype was recorded a few times. DNA of the CDR3: TGTGCCAGCAGTCGAACCGGGACAGGGGGGTACGAGCAGTACTTC. Protein: CASSRTGTGGYEQYF. The chain couples TRBV27 to TRBJ2-7; 11 nucleotides match TRBD1. J lost 4 bases, V lost 5 bases, and 7 bases had no gene match. This CDR3 has 15 residues. The V gene's germline CDR1 is MNHEY and CDR2 SMNVEV (reference sequence).

V usage is TRBV5-1 and J usage is TRBJ2-7; D is perhaps TRBD1 (6 bases). V gave up 0 bases and J gave up 6 bases, with 13 bases separating them. CDR3 size: 14 residues. Per the germline V gene, CDR1 is SGHRS and CDR2 is YFSETQ. CDR3 region: CASSLAGELGEQYF. The CDR3 coding sequence is TGCGCCAGCAGCTTGGCAGGGGAGCTCGGCGAGCAGTACTTC. Based on the CDR3 plus reference TRBV5-1 and TRBJ2-7, the full variable domain is KAGVTQTPRYLIKTRGQQVTLSCSPISGHRSVSWYQQTPGQGLQFLFEYFSETQRNKGNFPGRFSGRQFSNSRSEMNVSTLELGDSALYLCASSLAGELGEQYFGPGTRLTVT.

V is TRBV12-3 or TRBV12-4 and J is TRBJ2-7; 8 nucleotides align to TRBD2. The CDR3 runs to 15 residues. The ends lost 5 bases at V and 1 base at J; junction bases unmatched: 7. The CDR3 sequence: CASSRTGTRSYEQYF. CDR3 nucleotide sequence: TGTGCCAGCAGTCGAACCGGGACTAGGTCCTACGAGCAGTACTTC.

CDR3 coding DNA: TGTGCCAGCAGCCAAGCGACGGGATCAGATACGCAGTATTTT. Its protein is CASSQATGSDTQYF. V usage is TRBV4-2 and J usage is TRBJ2-3; D possibly corresponds to TRBD2 (5 bases). Trimming stripped 1 base from V and 4 bases from J, with 9 bases between. The CDR3 consists of 14 residues. Looked up from germline, CDR1 is LGHNA and CDR2 is YNFKEQ.

Only one count was recorded for this clonotype. V gene TRBV9 combines with J gene TRBJ2-7; D may match TRBD1 or TRBD2 (6 bases each). V was clipped by 0 bases and J by 3 bases, with 13 bases between them. The V gene's germline CDR1 is SGDLS and CDR2 YYNGEE. CDR3 size: 15 residues. CDR3 in amino acids: CASSVGRGALYEQYF. The CDR3, as DNA: TGTGCCAGCAGCGTAGGTAGGGGGGCCCTCTACGAGCAGTACTTC.

This rearrangement joins TRBV6-2 or TRBV6-3 to TRBJ1-1; possibly TRBD1 for D (6 bases). This CDR3 comprises 16 residues. V was cut by 6 bases and J by 0 bases, with 17 bases left in between. Germline V CDR1 and CDR2: MNHEY, SVGEGT. CDR3 region: CASRRAGEMVNTEAFF. The DNA for the CDR3 is TGTGCCAGCAGAAGGGCAGGGGAGATGGTGAACACTGAAGCTTTCTTT.

This clonotype was picked up a small number of times. The chain joins TRBV15 to TRBJ2-1, with D perhaps being TRBD1 or TRBD2 (5 bases each). The germline V gene encodes CDR1 LNHNV and CDR2 YYDKDF (reference sequence). V dropped 2 bases and J dropped 5 bases, with 13 bases sitting between them. The CDR3 has 15 amino acids. The DNA for the CDR3 is TGTGCCACCAGCAGACCGGGACGGAGCCACAATGAGCAGTTCTTC. It codes for CATSRPGRSHNEQFF.

The J gene is TRBJ2-7, the V gene TRBV30; D possibly uses TRBD1 or TRBD2 (5 bases each). This CDR3 comprises 14 residues. Germline lookup yields CDR1 GTSNPN and CDR2 SVGIG (reference sequence). V lost 1 base to trimming and J lost 7 bases, with 17 bases between them. Here the CDR3 reads CAWSGEGPYREQYF. The CDR3 DNA reads as TGTGCCTGGAGTGGTGAGGGACCCTACAGGGAGCAGTACTTC.

V and J are TRBV7-9 and TRBJ2-5; D is perhaps TRBD1 or TRBD2 (5 bases each). CDR1 SEHNR and CDR2 FQNEAQ come from the germline V gene (reference sequence). V was pared by 5 bases and J by 5 bases, with 21 bases between. The CDR3 extends over 16 amino acids. CDR3 amino acids: CASSGTRDGWRETQYF. The CDR3 DNA sequence: TGTGCCAGCAGCGGTACCCGGGACGGCTGGAGGGAGACCCAGTACTTC.

CDR3 nucleotide sequence: TGTGCCAGCAGTCCTGAGCGGGTCCGCACAGATACGCAGTATTTT. This sequence encodes CASSPERVRTDTQYF. This chain joins TRBV12-3 or TRBV12-4 and TRBJ2-3; tentatively, D is TRBD2 (6 bases). CDR3 size: 15 residues. The V and J ends lost 5 bases and 1 base respectively, with 13 bases between them.

Here the CDR3 reads CASSNPSGPLNEQFF. The CDR3, as DNA: TGTGCCAGTAGTAACCCTAGCGGACCTCTCAATGAGCAGTTCTTC. This chain connects TRBV19 to TRBJ2-1, with 7 positions matching TRBD2. V lost 4 bases, J lost 6 bases, and 9 bases stayed unmatched. Per germline, CDR1 LNHDA and CDR2 SQIVND (reference sequence). The CDR3 covers 15 residues.

The J gene is TRBJ2-7, the V gene TRBV5-1; a possible D gene is TRBD2 (6 bases). The CDR3 has 14 amino acids. The V and J ends lost 5 bases and 0 bases respectively, with 12 bases between them. Germline values: CDR1 SGHRS, CDR2 YFSETQ. CDR3 amino acids: CASRQDGGSYEQYF. In DNA, the CDR3 is TGCGCCAGCAGACAGGACGGGGGCTCCTACGAGCAGTACTTC.

This chain links TRBV29-1 with TRBJ1-1, with TRBD1 as a possible D gene (5 bases). The CDR3 loop spans 12 amino acids. Trimming left V 6 bases short and J 7 bases short, with 15 bases between. Germline V CDR1 and CDR2: SQVTM, ANQGSEA. Here the CDR3 DNA reads TGCAGCGTGAACCGGGACTTTTATGAAGCTTTCTTT. It codes for CSVNRDFYEAFF.

CDR3 protein: CASSLGLTVQYF. As DNA, the CDR3 is TGTGCCAGCAGTCTCGGCCTAACCGTGCAGTATTTT. The rearrangement links TRBV27 to TRBJ2-3, with D unresolved. CDR3 length: 12 amino acids. Trimming removed 5 bases from V and 11 bases from J, with 14 bases in between. Germline V lookup: CDR1 MNHEY, CDR2 SMNVEV (reference sequence).

The table lists this clonotype with a few counts. V gene TRBV4-1 combines with J gene TRBJ1-2, with TRBD1 identical over 9 bases. CDR1 and CDR2 from the germline V gene are MGHRA and YSYEKL. The CDR3 totals 17 residues. Losses at the gene ends were 0 bases for V and 7 bases for J; bases not matched to a gene: 12. The CDR3 sequence: CASSQDQNRGRSGGYTF. In nucleotides, the CDR3 is TGCGCCAGCAGCCAAGATCAGAACAGGGGGCGGTCGGGTGGCTACACCTTC.

This clonotype was detected a few times. The genes are TRBV5-5 and TRBJ1-1; unclear D gene. Germline V gives CDR1 SGHKS, CDR2 YYEKEE (reference sequence). Trimming shortened V by 0 bases and J by 10 bases, and 10 bases separated the two germline ends. The CDR3 has 12 amino acids. The CDR3 protein is CASSLGVAVAFF. The CDR3 DNA reads TGTGCCAGCAGCTTGGGGGTGGCAGTAGCTTTCTTT.

This clonotype was recorded many times. The V gene is TRBV7-6, the J gene TRBJ2-1; 14 bases fit TRBD2. V gave up 5 bases and J gave up 7 bases; unmatched junction bases: 7. CDR3 length: 16 residues. The germline V gene has CDR1 SGHVS and CDR2 FNYEAQ. As DNA, the CDR3 is TGTGCCAGCAGCCCAGGGACTAGCGGGGGTAATAATGAGCAGTTCTTC. As protein: CASSPGTSGGNNEQFF. Full variable domain (outside the CDR3, taken from reference TRBV7-6 and TRBJ2-1): GAGVSQSPRYKVTKRGQDVALRCDPISGHVSLYWYRQALGQGPEFLTYFNYEAQQDKSGLPNDRFSAERPEGSISTLTIQRTEQRDSAMYRCASSPGTSGGNNEQFFGPGTRLTVL.

The rearrangement links TRBV3-1 to TRBJ1-1, with D possibly TRBD1 on 5 matching bases. CDR1 LGHDT and CDR2 YNNKEL come from the germline V gene (reference sequence). V was clipped by 6 bases and J by 6 bases, with 11 bases between them. This CDR3 has 12 residues. CDR3 DNA sequence: TGTGCCAGCAGGTCACAGGTCTCTGAAGCTTTCTTT. The encoded protein is CASRSQVSEAFF.

In its sample, this clonotype was seen a few times. The chain uses TRBV7-2 and TRBJ2-7; weak D call: TRBD2 (6 bases). The germline V gene encodes CDR1 SGHTA and CDR2 FQGNSA. This CDR3 region has 13 residues. The V and J ends lost 3 bases and 2 bases respectively, with 8 bases between them. CDR3 sequence (DNA): TGTGCCAGCAGCTTCTCGGGGGCCTACGAGCAGTACTTC. Its translation is CASSFSGAYEQYF.

This chain joins TRBV6-6 and TRBJ1-2, with a tentative D call TRBD1 (5 bases). The length of the CDR3 is 15 residues. Germline CDR1 MNHNY, CDR2 SVGAGI (reference sequence). Between the trimmed V and J ends, which lost 6 bases and 3 bases, there was a span of 17 bases. The DNA for the CDR3 is TGTGCCAGCAGCCTCGGAACAGGACTCTACTATGGCTACACCTTC. Residues: CASSLGTGLYYGYTF.

This clonotype was counted at least ten times. V usage is TRBV29-1 and J usage is TRBJ2-3; 10 bases fit TRBD2. Trimming cost V 7 bases and J 5 bases; bases outside gene matches: 6. The CDR3 is made up of 13 amino acids. The germline V gene has CDR1 SQVTM and CDR2 ANQGSEA. CDR3 loop: CSGIAGGRDTQYF. Here the CDR3 DNA reads TGCAGCGGCATAGCGGGAGGAAGAGATACGCAGTATTTT.

The V call is TRBV7-9, the J call TRBJ2-1; 11 bases align to TRBD1. Germline V lookup: CDR1 SEHNR, CDR2 FQNEAQ (reference sequence). The CDR3 loop spans 16 amino acids. The junction had 5 bases not matched to a gene; V was cut back by 5 bases and J by 2 bases. The CDR3 nucleotides read TGTGCCAGCAGCAAACAGGGACAGGGGGCCTACAATGAGCAGTTCTTC. Its protein is CASSKQGQGAYNEQFF.

This clonotype was picked up many times. The chain uses TRBV4-1 and TRBJ2-1; TRBD1 is a possible D gene (6 bases). CDR1 and CDR2 from the germline V gene are MGHRA and YSYEKL. The length of the CDR3 is 12 residues. The V and J ends lost 2 bases and 7 bases respectively, with 6 bases between them. This CDR3 is CASSQQGNEQFF. The CDR3 DNA sequence: TGCGCCAGCAGCCAACAGGGGAATGAGCAGTTCTTC.

This clonotype was counted only a few times. This chain uses TRBV7-9 with TRBJ1-5, with D tentatively TRBD1 (5 bases). V lost 5 bases to trimming and J lost 9 bases, with 23 bases between them. The CDR3 runs to 16 residues. The V gene's germline CDR1 is SEHNR and CDR2 FQNEAQ (reference sequence). Here the CDR3 reads CASSHAFRASEGPQHF. The CDR3 coding sequence is TGTGCCAGCAGCCACGCCTTCAGGGCCTCGGAAGGGCCCCAGCATTTT. Complete variable domain (other parts from reference TRBV7-9 and TRBJ1-5): DTGVSQNPRHKITKRGQNVTFRCDPISEHNRLYWYRQTLGQGPEFLTYFQNEAQLEKSRLLSDRFSAERPKGSFSTLEIQRTEQGDSAMYLCASSHAFRASEGPQHFGDGTRLSIL.

The CDR3 here is CASREINTGELFF. The DNA for the CDR3 is TGTGCCAGCCGGGAGATTAACACCGGGGAGCTGTTTTTT. V is TRBV19 and J is TRBJ2-2, with D perhaps matching TRBD2 (6 bases). V was clipped by 9 bases and J by 2 bases, with 10 bases between them. The CDR3 spans 13 residues. Germline V gives CDR1 LNHDA, CDR2 SQIVND (reference sequence).